What follows are 21 T cell receptor beta chains derived from one specimen sequenced in a study of human T cells and chemical hapten exposure. Stated time point: healthy volunteer bleed at 2 weeks. The total RNA was obtained from whole blood that was not fractionated. TCRdb recomputed calls from the RACE reads with MiXCR, one row per CDR3 protein. The data show tens of thousands of distinct CDR3 sequences, 3.5% to 4.5% seen once. Sequencing input: whole blood. Receptors were obtained from a human donor in good health. Some clones in this sample may be carry-over from other donors' samples.

V gene TRBV19 combines with J gene TRBJ1-5; the D gene is possibly TRBD1 (6 bases). V dropped 9 bases and J dropped 7 bases, with 19 bases sitting between them. This CDR3 comprises 14 residues. Germline CDR1 is LNHDA and CDR2 is SQIVND (reference sequence). The CDR3 spells CASQNGGGRQPQHF. CDR3 in DNA: TGTGCCAGCCAAAACGGAGGGGGGCGACAGCCCCAGCATTTT. The full variable domain, its missing parts supplied by reference TRBV19 and TRBJ1-5, is DGGITQSPKYLFRKEGQNVTLSCEQNLNHDAMYWYRQDPGQGLRLIYYSQIVNDFQKGDIAEGYSVSREKKESFPLTVTSAQKNPTAFYLCASQNGGGRQPQHFGDGTRLSIL.

This clonotype was recorded at least ten times. The V and J genes are TRBV11-2 and TRBJ2-3; perhaps TRBD2 as D (5 bases). The germline gives CDR1 SGHAT, CDR2 FQNNGV. The CDR3 totals 17 residues. Trimming removed 5 bases from V and 1 base from J, with 19 bases in between. The CDR3 DNA is TGTGCCAGCAGCCCACGAGGGCGATCGGGCGGCACAGATACGCAGTATTTT. Translation gives CASSPRGRSGGTDTQYF.

This clonotype was counted many times. The rearrangement uses TRBV29-1 and TRBJ1-1, with 8 bases identical to TRBD1. Germline values: CDR1 SQVTM, CDR2 ANQGSEA. The V gene end was trimmed by 7 bases and the J gene end by 10 bases; junction bases not matched to a gene: 14. The CDR3 runs 13 residues. CDR3 sequence: CSADFRDRSGAFF. CDR3 bases: TGCAGCGCGGATTTCCGGGACAGGTCGGGAGCTTTCTTT.

This clonotype was recorded many times. This CDR3 reads CASSLYRGQGNQPQHF. In nucleotides, the CDR3 is TGTGCCAGCAGTCTATACAGGGGGCAGGGCAATCAGCCCCAGCATTTT. The V call is TRBV12-3 or TRBV12-4, the J call TRBJ1-5; 9 bases match TRBD1. J was trimmed by 2 bases and V by 5 bases; bases with no gene match: 7. The CDR3 is 16 residues long.

This clonotype appeared many times. The V and J genes are TRBV28 and TRBJ1-4; 9 bases match TRBD1. With V trimmed by 6 bases and J by 2 bases, 16 bases remained unmatched. Per the germline V gene, CDR1 is MDHEN and CDR2 is SYDVKM. CDR3 length: 19 residues. The CDR3 DNA follows: TGTGCCAGCAGGAATACCGGGACAGGGCGAAAACTCACTAATGAAAAACTGTTTTTT. Translation: CASRNTGTGRKLTNEKLFF. Based on the CDR3 plus reference TRBV28 and TRBJ1-4, the full variable domain is DVKVTQSSRYLVKRTGEKVFLECVQDMDHENMFWYRQDPGLGLRLIYFSYDVKMKEKGDIPEGYSVSREKKERFSLILESASTNQTSMYLCASRNTGTGRKLTNEKLFFGSGTQLSVL.

This clonotype occurred many times. The V gene is TRBV7-3, the J gene TRBJ2-7; no clear D. This CDR3 is built from 15 residues. Trimming took off 3 bases at V and 1 base at J, with 13 bases between the two ends. The germline gives CDR1 SGHTA, CDR2 FQGTGA. This CDR3 reads CASSFGVGRSYEQYF. CDR3 DNA sequence: TGTGCCAGCAGCTTTGGAGTAGGTCGATCCTACGAGCAGTACTTC.

On this clonotype: One junction end does not reproduce the germline sequence, and a read error may be involved. The rearrangement joins TRBV6-6 to TRBJ2-1; D gene unclear. CDR1 MNHNY and CDR2 SVGAGI come from the germline V gene (reference sequence). CDR3 length: 15 residues. CDR3: CASSRYDKEYSEQFF. CDR3 nucleotides: TGTGCCAGCAGCCGATACGACAAGGAATACAGTGAGCAGTTCTTC.

This clonotype was observed many times. The rearrangement uses TRBV12-3 or TRBV12-4 and TRBJ2-3; 7 bases fit TRBD1. This CDR3 has 15 residues. V trimming: 6 bases; J trimming: 5 bases; junction bases outside the gene matches: 11. The DNA for the CDR3 is TGTGCCAGCAGAGTTCGACAGGGCCTAGGAGATACGCAGTATTTT. Protein: CASRVRQGLGDTQYF.

This clonotype was seen a few times. The rearrangement links TRBV7-9 to TRBJ1-4, with D perhaps matching TRBD1 (5 bases). V was cut by 4 bases and J by 2 bases, with 17 bases left in between. The CDR3 totals 17 residues. Germline CDR1 is SEHNR and CDR2 is FQNEAQ (reference sequence). The CDR3 is CASSSPSGITTNEKLFF. CDR3 coding DNA: TGTGCCAGCAGCTCCCCTTCAGGGATAACGACTAATGAAAAACTGTTTTTT.

This clonotype was counted many times. J is TRBJ2-3 and V is TRBV5-6, with D hard to call. The CDR3 totals 13 residues. The germline CDR1 and CDR2 sequences are SGHDT and YYEEEE. V dropped 1 base and J dropped 5 bases, with 8 bases sitting between them. CDR3 loop: CASSLWSQDTQYF. The CDR3 DNA sequence: TGTGCCAGCAGCTTGTGGTCGCAAGATACGCAGTATTTT.

The V call is TRBV28, the J call TRBJ2-7; possible D gene TRBD1, 5 bases. The CDR3 has 11 amino acids. CDR1 and CDR2 (germline): MDHEN, SYDVKM. Trimming left V 8 bases short and J 4 bases short, with 9 bases between. The CDR3 DNA sequence: TGTGCCAGCGAGTCAGGGTACGAGCAGTACTTC. It specifies CASESGYEQYF.

At least ten counts were recorded for this clonotype. The chain employs TRBV6-6 and TRBJ2-2, with 7 bases fitting TRBD1. Germline lookup yields CDR1 MNHNY and CDR2 SVGAGI (reference sequence). The CDR3 runs 15 residues. The V and J ends lost 0 bases and 4 bases, in that order; junction bases with no gene match: 2. CDR3 loop: CASSYSQGSTGELFF. CDR3 DNA sequence: TGTGCCAGCAGTTACTCACAGGGGAGCACCGGGGAGCTGTTTTTT.

The gene calls are TRBV28 and TRBJ1-4; D remains ambiguous. V gave up 4 bases and J gave up 8 bases, with 8 bases separating them. CDR1 and CDR2 (germline): MDHEN, SYDVKM. The CDR3 length is 12 residues. The CDR3 nucleotides are TGTGCCAGCAGTTCCCCGACAGAAAAACTGTTTTTT. Protein: CASSSPTEKLFF. Based on the CDR3 plus reference TRBV28 and TRBJ1-4, the full variable domain is DVKVTQSSRYLVKRTGEKVFLECVQDMDHENMFWYRQDPGLGLRLIYFSYDVKMKEKGDIPEGYSVSREKKERFSLILESASTNQTSMYLCASSSPTEKLFFGSGTQLSVL.

This clonotype has ten or more counts. One junction end does not reproduce the germline sequence, and a read error may be involved. The V call is TRBV7-7, the J call TRBJ2-5; TRBD1 is a possible D gene (5 bases). Germline V gene sequence: CDR1 SSHAT, CDR2 FNYEAQ (reference sequence). The length of the CDR3 is 18 residues. The CDR3 coding sequence is TGTGCTAGCAGCTTACGTCGAGGTGGGCAGGGCTGGATAGAGACCCAGTACTTC. Its translation is CASSLRRGGQGWIETQYF. The full variable domain, with the rest looked up from reference TRBV7-7 and TRBJ2-5, is GAGVSQSPRYKVTKRGQDVTLRCDPISSHATLYWYQQALGQGPEFLTYFNYEAQPDKSGLPSDRFSAERPEGSISTLTIQRTEQRDSAMYRCASSLRRGGQGWIETQYFGPGTRLLVL.

V gene TRBV4-1 combines with J gene TRBJ1-1; weak D call: TRBD1 (5 bases). V gave up 0 bases and J gave up 5 bases, with 13 bases separating them. The CDR3 length is 15 residues. CDR1 is MGHRA and CDR2 is YSYEKL in the germline V gene. The CDR3 is CASSQEGPRRTEAFF. The DNA for the CDR3 is TGCGCCAGCAGCCAAGAGGGACCGAGGAGGACTGAAGCTTTCTTT.

The J gene is TRBJ2-3, the V gene TRBV2; D is unresolved. Germline V lookup: CDR1 SNHLY, CDR2 FYNNEI. Trimming cost V 7 bases and J 10 bases, with 18 bases left between them. This CDR3 is 13 amino acids long. The chain's CDR3 is CASTDIDLPPQYF. CDR3 DNA: TGTGCCAGCACCGATATCGATCTTCCCCCGCAGTATTTT.

In its sample, this clonotype was seen a few times. The genes are TRBV6-2 or TRBV6-3 and TRBJ2-1; TRBD2 matches 7 bases. The CDR3 sequence is 13 residues long. After removal of 10 bases from V and 1 base from J, the junction contained 4 bases not matched to a gene. Looked up from germline, CDR1 is MNHEY and CDR2 is SVGEGT. In nucleotides, the CDR3 is TGTGCCACAGGGAGGGAATCCTACAATGAGCAGTTCTTC. It codes for CATGRESYNEQFF.

This clonotype was seen ten or more times. This chain links TRBV28 with TRBJ2-3; D gene uncertain. The V end lost 8 bases, the J end lost 5 bases, and 11 bases lay between the germline ends. The CDR3 totals 12 residues. Germline V lookup: CDR1 MDHEN, CDR2 SYDVKM. The CDR3 DNA reads as TGTGCCAGCGGGCTACCAGTAGATACGCAGTATTTT. Its translation is CASGLPVDTQYF.

Many counts were recorded for this clonotype. The chain joins TRBV29-1 to TRBJ2-3; a weak D match, TRBD1 (6 bases). The CDR3 length is 11 residues. The germline V gene encodes CDR1 SQVTM and CDR2 ANQGSEA. V dropped 3 bases and J dropped 9 bases, with 10 bases sitting between them. The CDR3 nucleotides are TGCAGCGTTGATGGGGGCCGGACGCAGTATTTT. Encoded protein: CSVDGGRTQYF.

This clonotype was observed a few times. The chain couples TRBV29-1 to TRBJ1-3; D is undetermined. Germline assignment: CDR1 SQVTM and CDR2 ANQGSEA. CDR3 size: 11 residues. V lost 3 bases, J lost 4 bases, and 4 bases lay in between. CDR3 bases: TGCAGCGTTGATCGAGGAAACACCATATATTTT. This sequence encodes CSVDRGNTIYF. Full variable domain (remainder filled in from reference TRBV29-1 and TRBJ1-3): SAVISQKPSRDICQRGTSLTIQCQVDSQVTMMFWYRQQPGQSLTLIATANQGSEATYESGFVIDKFPISRPNLTFSTLTVSNMSPEDSSIYLCSVDRGNTIYFGEGSWLTVV.

The chain recombines TRBV19 with TRBJ2-3, with D hard to call. V gave up 2 bases and J gave up 0 bases, with 15 bases separating them. The CDR3 is made up of 17 amino acids. The V gene's germline CDR1 is LNHDA and CDR2 SQIVND (reference sequence). The CDR3 loop is CASSIYLSSSSTDTQYF. The CDR3 nucleotides read TGTGCCAGTAGTATATACCTCAGTTCGTCGAGCACAGATACGCAGTATTTT.